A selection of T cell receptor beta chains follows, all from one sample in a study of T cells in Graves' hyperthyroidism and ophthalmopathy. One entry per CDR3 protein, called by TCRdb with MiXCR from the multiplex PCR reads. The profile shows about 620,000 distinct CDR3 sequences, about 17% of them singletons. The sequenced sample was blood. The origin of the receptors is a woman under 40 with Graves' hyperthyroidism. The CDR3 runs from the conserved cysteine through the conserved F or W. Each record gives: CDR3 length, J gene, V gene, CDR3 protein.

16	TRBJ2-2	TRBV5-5	CASSWAGGRGTGELFF
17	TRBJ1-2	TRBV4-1	CASSQSSRDSYNYGYTF
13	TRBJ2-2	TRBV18	CASSRGRTGELFF
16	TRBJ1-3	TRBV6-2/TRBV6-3	CASSKAGARSGNTIYF
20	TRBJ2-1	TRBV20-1	CSAGGTSGKAIQSSYNEQFF
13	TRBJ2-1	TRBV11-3	CASSAAGGHEQFF
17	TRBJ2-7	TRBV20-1	CSARDPEREGSLYEQYF
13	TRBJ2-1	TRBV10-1	CASNPGTGGGQFF
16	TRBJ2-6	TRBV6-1	CASSKAAASGANVLTF
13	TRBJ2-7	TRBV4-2	CASSQVGSNEQYF
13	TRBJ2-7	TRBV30	CAWRPGVSYEQYF
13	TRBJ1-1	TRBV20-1	CSALDRLNTEAFF
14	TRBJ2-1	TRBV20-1	CSASLAGLYNEQFF
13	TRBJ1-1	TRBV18	CASSPWGAGEAFF
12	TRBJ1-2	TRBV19	CATWTGGKGYTF
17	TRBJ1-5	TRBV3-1	CASSHGNRVVRNQPQHF
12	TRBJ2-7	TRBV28	CASSLLKYEQYF
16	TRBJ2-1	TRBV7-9	CASSFRPTSSYNEQFF
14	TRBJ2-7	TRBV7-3	CASSFWIPCHEQYF
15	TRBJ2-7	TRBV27	CASSLVGPAGGEQYF
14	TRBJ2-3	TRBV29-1	CSVVRAQRQDTQYF
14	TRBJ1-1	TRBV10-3	CAISARTGLAEAFF
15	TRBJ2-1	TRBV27	CASSPVGTGSNEQFF
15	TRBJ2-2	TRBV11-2	CASSSWTNRPGELFF
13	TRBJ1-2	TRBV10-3	CAIRAGGDYGYTF
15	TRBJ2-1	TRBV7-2	CASSFREQVYNEQFF
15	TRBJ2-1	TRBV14	CASSQDFGQIGEQFF
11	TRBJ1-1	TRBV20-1	CSARSHTEAFF
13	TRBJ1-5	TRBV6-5	CASRYTDLQPQHF
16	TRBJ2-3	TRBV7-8	CASSPRASGRADTQYF
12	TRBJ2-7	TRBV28	CATASASYEQYF
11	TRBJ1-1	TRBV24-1	CATSGRGEAFF
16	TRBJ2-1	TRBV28	CASSSVGTSGSYEQFF
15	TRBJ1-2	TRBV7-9	CASSFGDSFNYGYTF
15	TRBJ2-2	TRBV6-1	CASSEVLAYTGELFF
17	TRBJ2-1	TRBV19	CASSLTRWLAGYNEQFF
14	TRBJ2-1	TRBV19	CASSIERTSGEQFF
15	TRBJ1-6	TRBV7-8	CASSLTGRNNSPLHF
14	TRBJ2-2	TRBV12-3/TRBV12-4	CASSLNPNTGELFF